The 14 T cell receptor beta chains below all came from one sample that was sequenced in a study of blood T cells in healthy people across ages. Through a sample-barcoded 5' primer and a J-beta primer mix, a second PCR was run for roughly 7 to 12 cycles. TCRdb re-analysed the 5' RACE reads in MiXCR, keeping a single row per CDR3 protein. The data show about 1.5 million distinct CDR3 sequences, with roughly 40% seen just once and roughly 7.9% held by the top ten. The sample comprised blood. Receptors were obtained from a woman aged 18-30 years in good health.

This rearrangement joins TRBV6-1 to TRBJ1-2; D gene uncertain. Germline V lookup: CDR1 MNHNS, CDR2 SASEGT. V lost 6 bases, J lost 4 bases, and 12 bases lay in between. The CDR3 consists of 13 residues. This chain's CDR3 is CASRTSTPYGYTF. In nucleotides, the CDR3 is TGTGCCAGCAGGACCTCGACACCCTATGGCTACACCTTC.

This clonotype was detected only a few times. The chain links TRBV21-1 to TRBJ1-5. TRBV21-1 counts as a pseudogene. The length of the CDR3 is 16 residues. The CDR3 sequence is CASSVPPGARGQPQHF. The CDR3 DNA sequence: TGTGCCAGCAGCGTCCCCCCAGGGGCTAGGGGTCAGCCCCAGCATTTT.

V usage is TRBV2 and J usage is TRBJ1-1; no firm D call. The V and J ends lost 7 bases and 0 bases respectively, with 12 bases between them. CDR3 length equals 14 residues. Germline V gene lookup returns CDR1 SNHLY and CDR2 FYNNEI. CDR3 nucleotide sequence: TGTGCCAGCAAGGTCTCACCGATGAACACTGAAGCTTTCTTT. Protein sequence: CASKVSPMNTEAFF.

The DNA of the CDR3 is TGTGCCAGCAGTCCCGGGGGAGCAGGAAACTATGGCTACACCTTC. Encoded protein: CASSPGGAGNYGYTF. V usage is TRBV6-5 and J usage is TRBJ1-2; D perhaps matches TRBD1 (5 bases). V dropped 5 bases and J dropped 2 bases, with 15 bases sitting between them. CDR1 MNHEY and CDR2 SVGAGI come from the germline V gene. The CDR3 totals 15 residues.

There are a few counts of this clonotype. The chain joins TRBV12-3 or TRBV12-4 to TRBJ2-1; the D gene could be TRBD1 or TRBD2 (5 bases each). Deletions cut 6 bases from V and 9 bases from J, with 18 bases between. This CDR3 comprises 14 residues. The chain's CDR3 is CASSPGTTVGEQFF. The CDR3 coding sequence is TGTGCCAGCAGCCCTGGGACCACCGTTGGTGAGCAGTTCTTC.

CDR3 region: CASSHRTLREQYF. The CDR3 DNA reads as TGTGCCAGCAGTCATCGGACCTTACGCGAGCAGTACTTC. The chain joins TRBV25-1 to TRBJ2-7; D gene ambiguous. Trimming shortened V by 5 bases and J by 6 bases, and 14 bases separated the two germline ends. CDR3 size: 13 residues. CDR1 MGHDK and CDR2 SYGVNS come from the germline V gene.

The chain is built from TRBV6-6 and TRBJ1-5, with a weak D call TRBD1 (6 bases). V was clipped by 4 bases and J by 5 bases, with 15 bases between them. The CDR3 is 15 amino acids. From germline, CDR1 is MNHNY and CDR2 SVGAGI (reference sequence). The CDR3 DNA is TGTGCCAGCAGTTGGATCCAGGGGTTTGATCAGCCCCAGCATTTT. Translated, it gives CASSWIQGFDQPQHF.

Only a few counts were recorded for this clonotype. The chain uses TRBV27 and TRBJ2-7; D remains ambiguous. This CDR3 is built from 9 residues. Trimming left V 8 bases short and J 5 bases short, with 4 bases between. The germline V gene has CDR1 MNHEY and CDR2 SMNVEV (reference sequence). CDR3 amino acids: CASWDEQYF. As DNA, the CDR3 is TGTGCCAGCTGGGACGAGCAGTACTTC.

This chain links TRBV7-2 with TRBJ2-5; D is unclear. This CDR3 comprises 17 residues. CDR1 is SGHTA, CDR2 FQGNSA, per germline. V gave up 1 base and J gave up 5 bases, with 20 bases separating them. CDR3 sequence reads: CASSLDLVHSVWETQYF. The CDR3 nucleotides read TGTGCCAGCAGCTTAGACCTAGTGCACTCCGTATGGGAGACCCAGTACTTC.

The rearrangement uses TRBV7-9 and TRBJ2-7; tentatively, D is TRBD2 (6 bases). CDR1 is SEHNR, CDR2 FQNEAQ, per germline (reference sequence). This CDR3 has 15 residues. V was clipped by 6 bases and J by 0 bases, with 15 bases between them. CDR3 sequence reads: CASREGAGSSYEQYF. The CDR3 coding sequence is TGTGCCAGCAGGGAGGGCGCGGGAAGCTCCTACGAGCAGTACTTC.

Only a few counts were recorded for this clonotype. The chain employs TRBV15 and TRBJ2-7; D gene unclear. V was cut by 1 base and J by 5 bases, with 9 bases left in between. This CDR3 is built from 13 residues. Looked up from germline, CDR1 is LNHNV and CDR2 is YYDKDF (reference sequence). CDR3 sequence reads: CATSRVVADEQYF. In DNA, the CDR3 is TGTGCCACCAGCAGAGTAGTTGCGGACGAGCAGTACTTC.

This sequence joins TRBV12-3 or TRBV12-4 and TRBJ1-5, with 8 bases that match TRBD1. The CDR3 has 17 amino acids. J was trimmed by 0 bases and V by 6 bases; bases with no gene match: 10. The CDR3 reads CASSQGQGEYSNQPQHF. The CDR3 DNA follows: TGTGCCAGCAGCCAAGGACAGGGAGAATATAGCAATCAGCCCCAGCATTTT.

This chain joins TRBV5-6 and TRBJ2-7; 7 nucleotides line up with TRBD1. The V and J ends lost 3 bases and 1 base, in that order; junction bases with no gene match: 10. The CDR3 is 16 amino acids. CDR1 and CDR2 (germline): SGHDT, YYEEEE. CDR3 sequence: CASSSTARQGSYEQYF. The CDR3 DNA sequence: TGTGCCAGCAGCTCGACGGCGAGACAGGGATCCTACGAGCAGTACTTC. The full variable domain, rest sourced from reference TRBV5-6 and TRBJ2-7, is DAGVTQSPTHLIKTRGQQVTLRCSPKSGHDTVSWYQQALGQGPQFIFQYYEEEERQRGNFPDRFSGHQFPNYSSELNVNALLLGDSALYLCASSSTARQGSYEQYFGPGTRLTVT.

The sample holds a few counts of this clonotype. The chain links TRBV7-3 to TRBJ2-1; 10 bases are a match to TRBD2. This CDR3 has 17 residues. The J segment lost 0 bases and the V segment lost 2 bases, leaving 4 bases of the junction unmatched. Germline V gives CDR1 SGHTA, CDR2 FQGTGA. The CDR3 nucleotides are TGTGCCAGCAGCTTAGCAGCGGGGGGGAGCTCCTACAATGAGCAGTTCTTC. Residues: CASSLAAGGSSYNEQFF.